Listed below are T cell receptor beta chains from one sample, sequenced in a study of regulatory T cells in long-lasting Graves disease. TCRdb reprocessed the multiplex PCR reads via MiXCR and lists one record per CDR3 protein. This sample has about 620,000 distinct CDR3 sequences, with approximately 15% found just once. The data also belong to a second study, concerning T cells in Graves' hyperthyroidism and ophthalmopathy.

Sequencing was performed on peripheral blood mononuclear cells (PBMCs), taken at new diagnosis, from a patient treated with antithyroid drugs. The receptor set was obtained from a woman aged 30 to 39 with Graves disease. Each CDR3 is given without its conserved first and last residue. For some rows the clone size is stated as once, few or many, or as a class when expanded; others skip it.

clone_size v_call cdr3_aa
few TRBV7-2 ASSRDPQETQY
many TRBV6-1 ASSRTGTGSNEQF
- TRBV6-2/TRBV6-3 ASSSPGTQETQY
many TRBV27 ASSPLAQGIGTDTQY
many TRBV3-1 ASSQEGSGQETQY
- TRBV6-1 ASCPGRGNTEAF
once TRBV2 ASSELLAGVGNEQF
- TRBV5-1 ASSLHGQGVDEQY
few TRBV20-1 SAQDGFSAF
- TRBV7-8 ASSPVPWTSE
- TRBV11-2 ASSLFVGATDTQY
few TRBV5-1 ASSFTGTDSNQPQH
- TRBV27 ASEGLAVNNEQF
few TRBV20-1 SARGGLVRDTQY
many TRBV5-1 ASSWTGAYEQY
many TRBV7-2 ASSLNPGISDEQY
few TRBV9 ASSPQDRVGYT